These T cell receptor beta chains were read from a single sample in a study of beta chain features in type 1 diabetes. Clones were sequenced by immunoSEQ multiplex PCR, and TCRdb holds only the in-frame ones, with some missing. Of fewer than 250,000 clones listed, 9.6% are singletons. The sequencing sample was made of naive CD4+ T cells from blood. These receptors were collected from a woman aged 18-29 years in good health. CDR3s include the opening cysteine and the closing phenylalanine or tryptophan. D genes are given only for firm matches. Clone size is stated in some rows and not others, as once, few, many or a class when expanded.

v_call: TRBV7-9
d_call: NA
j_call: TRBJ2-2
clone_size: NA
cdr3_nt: TGTGCCAGCAGCTTAGCGTCAGGGTCTAACACCGGGGAGCTGTTTTTT
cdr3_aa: CASSLASGSNTGELFF

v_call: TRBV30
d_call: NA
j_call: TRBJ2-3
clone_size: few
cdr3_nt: TGTGCCTGGAGCCTCCTGAGCACAGATACGCAGTATTTT
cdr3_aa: CAWSLLSTDTQYF

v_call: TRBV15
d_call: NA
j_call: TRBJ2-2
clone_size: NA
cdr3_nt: TGTGCCACCAGCAGACGGAGTCCCATTAACACCGGGGAGCTGTTTTTT
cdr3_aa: CATSRRSPINTGELFF

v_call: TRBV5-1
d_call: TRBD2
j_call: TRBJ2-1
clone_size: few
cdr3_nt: TGCGCCAGCAGCTTGGGCGGGAGAACCTACAATGAGCAGTTCTTC
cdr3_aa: CASSLGGRTYNEQFF

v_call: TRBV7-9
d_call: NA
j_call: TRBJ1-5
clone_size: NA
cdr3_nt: TGTGCCAGCAGCTTAGCCGATGCAGGGTTAAAGCAGCCCCAGCATTTT
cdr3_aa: CASSLADAGLKQPQHF

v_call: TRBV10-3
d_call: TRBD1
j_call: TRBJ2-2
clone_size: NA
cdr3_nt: TGTGCCATCAGTGCCCACCGGGACAGTCCGAACACCGGGGAGCTGTTTTTT
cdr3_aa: CAISAHRDSPNTGELFF

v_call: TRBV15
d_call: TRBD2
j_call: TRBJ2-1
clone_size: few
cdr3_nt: TGTGCCACCAGCAGAGACTTAGCGGGAGCGTACAATGAGCAGTTCTTC
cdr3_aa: CATSRDLAGAYNEQFF

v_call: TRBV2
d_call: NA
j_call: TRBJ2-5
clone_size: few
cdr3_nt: TGTGCCAGCAGTGTCGTAGAGACCCAGTACTTC
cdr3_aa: CASSVVETQYF

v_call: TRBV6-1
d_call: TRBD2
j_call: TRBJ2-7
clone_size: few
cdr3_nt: TGTGCCAGCAGCCCCGGGACGGGGGGACGTTGGCAGTACTTC
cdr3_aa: CASSPGTGGRWQYF

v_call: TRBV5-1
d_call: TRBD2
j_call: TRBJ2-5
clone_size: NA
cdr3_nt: TGCGCCAGCAGCTTACCCCTCGAGGCCGGGACTAGCGGGAGTATAGAGACCCAGTACTTC
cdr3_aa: CASSLPLEAGTSGSIETQYF

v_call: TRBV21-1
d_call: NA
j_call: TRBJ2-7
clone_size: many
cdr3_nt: TGTGCCAGCAGGGGACTTTACGAGCAGTACTTC
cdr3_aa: CASRGLYEQYF

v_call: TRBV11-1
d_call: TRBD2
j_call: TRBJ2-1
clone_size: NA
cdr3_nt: TGTGCCAGCAGCCCCGGGGGACTAGGTGTCGATATTTCCTACAATGAGCAGTTCTTC
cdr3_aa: CASSPGGLGVDISYNEQFF

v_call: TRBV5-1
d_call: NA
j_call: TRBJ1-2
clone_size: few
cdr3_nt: TGCGCCAGCAGCCCCGGACAAGGGGCGATGGGCTACACCTTC
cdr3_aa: CASSPGQGAMGYTF

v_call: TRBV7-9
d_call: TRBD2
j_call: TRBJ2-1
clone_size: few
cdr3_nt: TGTGCCAGCAGCCCGGGGACTAGCGGGACCGACTCCTACAATGAGCAGTTCTTC
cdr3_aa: CASSPGTSGTDSYNEQFF

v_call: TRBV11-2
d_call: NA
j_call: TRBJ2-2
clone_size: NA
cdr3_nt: TGTGCCAGCAGCTTATACGCTAGCGCCACCGGGGAGCTGTTTTTT
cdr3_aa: CASSLYASATGELFF

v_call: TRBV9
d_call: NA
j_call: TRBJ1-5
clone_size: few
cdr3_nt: TGTGCCAGCAGCGTCGGACAGTCGGGTCAGCCCCAGCATTTT
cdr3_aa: CASSVGQSGQPQHF

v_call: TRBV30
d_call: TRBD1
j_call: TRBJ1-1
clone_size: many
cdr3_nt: TGTGCCAACACACAGGGGCCCACTGAAGCTTTCTTT
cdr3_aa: CANTQGPTEAFF

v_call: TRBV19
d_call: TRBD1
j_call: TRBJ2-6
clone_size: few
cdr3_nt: TGTGCCAGTAGTAAGGGGGCTGTAGACTCTGGGGCCAACGTCCTGACTTTC
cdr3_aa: CASSKGAVDSGANVLTF

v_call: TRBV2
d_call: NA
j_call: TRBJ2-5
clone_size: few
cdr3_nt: TGTGCCAGCAGTGAAGCGCAAGCGTCAGGGGGGTTGCAGTACTTC
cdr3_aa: CASSEAQASGGLQYF

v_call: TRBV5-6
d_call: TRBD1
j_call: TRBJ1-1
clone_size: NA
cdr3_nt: TGTGCCAGCAGCTTGGCCAGGACCGGGACAGAGAACACTGAAGCTTTCTTT
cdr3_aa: CASSLARTGTENTEAFF

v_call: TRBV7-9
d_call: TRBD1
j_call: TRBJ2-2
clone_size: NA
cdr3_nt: TGTGCCAGCAGCCGACAGGGTGACACCGGGGAGCTGTTTTTT
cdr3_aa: CASSRQGDTGELFF

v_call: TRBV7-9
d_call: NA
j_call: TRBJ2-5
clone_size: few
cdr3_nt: TGTGCCAGCAGCTTAGCTCGGGGGCAAGAGACCCAGTACTTC
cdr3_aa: CASSLARGQETQYF

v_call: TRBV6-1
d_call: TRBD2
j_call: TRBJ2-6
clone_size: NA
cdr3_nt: TGTGCCAGCAGTGAAGGAGCGGGGGTCGGGGCCAACGTCCTGACTTTC
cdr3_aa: CASSEGAGVGANVLTF

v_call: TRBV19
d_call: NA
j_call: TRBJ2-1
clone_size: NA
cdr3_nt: TGTGCCAGTAGTATAGGGGGCGCCTACAATGAGCAGTTCTTC
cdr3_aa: CASSIGGAYNEQFF

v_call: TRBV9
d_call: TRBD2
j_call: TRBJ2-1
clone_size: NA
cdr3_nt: TGTGCCAGCAGCAGCTCCGGACTAGCGGTCTACAATGAGCAGTTCTTC
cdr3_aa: CASSSSGLAVYNEQFF

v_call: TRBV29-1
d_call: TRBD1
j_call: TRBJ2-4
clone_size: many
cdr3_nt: TGCAGCGGAATAAGACAGGGGGGAAACATTCAGTACTTC
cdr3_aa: CSGIRQGGNIQYF

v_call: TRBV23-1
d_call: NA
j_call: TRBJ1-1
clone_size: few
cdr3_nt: TGCGCCAGCAGTCAATTGTTATCTCCGACTAAGGGTTCACGGGCCATGAACACTGAAGCTTTCTTT
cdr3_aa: CASSQLLSPTKGSRAMNTEAFF

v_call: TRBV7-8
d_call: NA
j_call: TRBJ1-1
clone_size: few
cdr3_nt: TGTGCCAGCAGCTTAAAGAGTAACACTGAAGCTTTCTTT
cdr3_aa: CASSLKSNTEAFF

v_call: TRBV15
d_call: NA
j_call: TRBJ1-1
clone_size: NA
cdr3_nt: TGTGCCACCAGCAGAGACGTCTTCAGGAACACTGAAGCTTTCTTT
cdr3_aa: CATSRDVFRNTEAFF

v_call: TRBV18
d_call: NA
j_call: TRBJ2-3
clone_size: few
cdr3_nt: TGTGCCAGCTCACCGCGGCCGAATGTGGCAGATACGCAGTATTTT
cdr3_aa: CASSPRPNVADTQYF

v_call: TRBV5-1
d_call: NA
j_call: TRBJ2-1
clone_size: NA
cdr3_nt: TGCGCCAGCAGCTTGGCTCTAGCCTCGTACAATGAGCAGTTCTTC
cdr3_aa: CASSLALASYNEQFF

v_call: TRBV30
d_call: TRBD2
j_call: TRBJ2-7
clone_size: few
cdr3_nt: TGTGCCTGGAGTGCCATAGCGGGACCTGAGCAGTACTTC
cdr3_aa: CAWSAIAGPEQYF

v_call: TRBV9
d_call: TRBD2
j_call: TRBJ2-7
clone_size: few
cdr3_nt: TGTGCCAGCAGCGTAGGGACTAGCGGGGCTCAAAGCTCCTACGAGCAGTACTTC
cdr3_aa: CASSVGTSGAQSSYEQYF

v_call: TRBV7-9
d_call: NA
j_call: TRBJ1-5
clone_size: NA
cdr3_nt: TGTGCCAGCAGCCCCGGGGGGAATCAGCCCCAGCATTTT
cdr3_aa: CASSPGGNQPQHF

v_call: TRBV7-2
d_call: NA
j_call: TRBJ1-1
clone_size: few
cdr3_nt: TGTGCCAGCAGCTTAGTTATAGGGGGAAACACTGAAGCTTTCTTT
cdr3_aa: CASSLVIGGNTEAFF

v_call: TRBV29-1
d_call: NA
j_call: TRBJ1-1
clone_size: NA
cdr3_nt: TGCAGCGTTGCTGAGTTGCGGGCCTTCATGAACACTGAAGCTTTCTTT
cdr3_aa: CSVAELRAFMNTEAFF

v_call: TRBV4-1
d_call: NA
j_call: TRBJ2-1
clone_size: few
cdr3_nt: TGCGCCAGCAGCCCGGTGGGCGGAGGGAATAACAATGAGCAGTTCTTC
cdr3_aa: CASSPVGGGNNNEQFF

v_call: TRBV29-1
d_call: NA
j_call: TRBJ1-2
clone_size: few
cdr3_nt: TGCAGCGTCAATCAGGGGACCTATGGCTACACCTTC
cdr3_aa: CSVNQGTYGYTF

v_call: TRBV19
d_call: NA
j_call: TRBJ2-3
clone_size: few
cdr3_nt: TGTGCCAGTAGCATACTCTGGGAGGATACGCAGTATTTT
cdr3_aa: CASSILWEDTQYF

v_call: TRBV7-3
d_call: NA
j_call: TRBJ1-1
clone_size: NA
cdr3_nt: TGTGCCAGCAGCCTCGGACCGGGAGCCATGAACACTGAAGCTTTCTTT
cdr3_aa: CASSLGPGAMNTEAFF

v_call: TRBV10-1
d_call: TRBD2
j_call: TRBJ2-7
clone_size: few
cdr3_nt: TGCGCCAGCAGTGAGTCGGAGTGGGGGGGAAACTACGAGCAGTACTTC
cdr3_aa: CASSESEWGGNYEQYF

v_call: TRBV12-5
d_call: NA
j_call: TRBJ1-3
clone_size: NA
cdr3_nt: TGTGCTAGTACCACGGGGGGCTCTGGAAACACCATATATTTT
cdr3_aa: CASTTGGSGNTIYF

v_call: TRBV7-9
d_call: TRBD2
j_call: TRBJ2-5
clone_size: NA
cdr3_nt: TGTGCCAGCAGCGAATTCGTGACTAGCGGGAGACGAGAGACCCAGTACTTC
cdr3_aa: CASSEFVTSGRRETQYF

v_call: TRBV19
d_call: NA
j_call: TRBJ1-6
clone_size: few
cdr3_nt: TGTGCCAGTAGTGATTCGGGACGCGGGGGTAGGTCCCTCCACTTT
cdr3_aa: CASSDSGRGGRSLHF

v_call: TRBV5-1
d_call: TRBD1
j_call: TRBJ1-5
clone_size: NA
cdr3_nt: TGCGCCAGCAGCCCAGGACAGGAGAATCAGCCCCAGCATTTT
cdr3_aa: CASSPGQENQPQHF

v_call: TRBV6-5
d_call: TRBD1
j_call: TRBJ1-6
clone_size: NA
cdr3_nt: TGTGCCAGCACCGCAACAGGGGGCGTTTTATCACCCCTCCACTTT
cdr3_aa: CASTATGGVLSPLHF

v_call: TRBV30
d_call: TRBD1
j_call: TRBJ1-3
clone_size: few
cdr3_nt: TGTGCCTTCTCGTCGGACAGGGGAGGTGGAAACACCATATATTTT
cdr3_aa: CAFSSDRGGGNTIYF

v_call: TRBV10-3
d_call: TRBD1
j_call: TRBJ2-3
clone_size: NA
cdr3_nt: TGTGCCACGGGACAGGGTGGCACAGATACGCAGTATTTT
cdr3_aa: CATGQGGTDTQYF

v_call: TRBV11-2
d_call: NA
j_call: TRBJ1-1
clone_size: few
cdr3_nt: TGTGCCAGCAGCTTAATATCCTCGGGGAACACTGAAGCTTTCTTT
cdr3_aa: CASSLISSGNTEAFF

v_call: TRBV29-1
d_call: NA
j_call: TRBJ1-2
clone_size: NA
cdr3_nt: TGCAGCGTTGAGACAGCCTATGGCTACACCTTC
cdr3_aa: CSVETAYGYTF

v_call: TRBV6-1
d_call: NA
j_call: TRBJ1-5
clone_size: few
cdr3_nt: TGTGCCAGCAGCGCAGGGGTCGGTGATCAGCCCCAGCATTTT
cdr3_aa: CASSAGVGDQPQHF

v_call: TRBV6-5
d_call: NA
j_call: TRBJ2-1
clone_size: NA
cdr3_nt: TGTGCCAGCCTCCCCCGGGACTCCAATGAGCAGTTCTTC
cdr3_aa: CASLPRDSNEQFF

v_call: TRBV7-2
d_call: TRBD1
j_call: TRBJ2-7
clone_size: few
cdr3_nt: TGTGCCAGCAGCCTAAGACAGGGTGGCGAGCAGTACTTC
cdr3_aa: CASSLRQGGEQYF

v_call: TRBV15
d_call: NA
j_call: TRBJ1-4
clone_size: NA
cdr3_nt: TGTGCCACCAGTTTATTTAGGGGGACTAATGAAAAACTGTTTTTT
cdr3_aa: CATSLFRGTNEKLFF

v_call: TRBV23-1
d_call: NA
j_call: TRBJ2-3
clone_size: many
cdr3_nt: TGCGCCAGCAGTCAATCGTGGACGGACCAGGGTAACACAGATACGCAGTATTTT
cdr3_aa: CASSQSWTDQGNTDTQYF

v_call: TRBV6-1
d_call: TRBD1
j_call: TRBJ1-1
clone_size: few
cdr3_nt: TGTGCCAGCAGTGACGGACAGGGATACACTGAAGCTTTCTTT
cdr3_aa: CASSDGQGYTEAFF

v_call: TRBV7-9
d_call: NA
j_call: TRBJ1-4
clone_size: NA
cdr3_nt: TGTGCCAGCAGCCCACGTCGGGAAAAACTGTTTTTT
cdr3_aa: CASSPRREKLFF

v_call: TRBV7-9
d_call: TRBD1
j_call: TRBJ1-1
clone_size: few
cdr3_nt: TGTGCCAGCAGCTCCCTCCCCAAGGGACAGGGAAATCGGCGAGAAGCTTTCTTT
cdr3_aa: CASSSLPKGQGNRREAFF

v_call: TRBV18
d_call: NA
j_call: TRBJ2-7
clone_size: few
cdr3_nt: TGTGCCATGACAGCATTGGTAGCGGTACACGAGCAGTACTTC
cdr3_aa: CAMTALVAVHEQYF